This T cell receptor beta chain was obtained from a study of cytomegalovirus exposure and HLA in healthy donors. Overall study results and limits: A link between a missense DCLRE1C variant and TCR beta V- and J-gene trimming emerged from a later analysis.

Primers: 60 Vbeta forward and 13 Jbeta reverse. TCRdb keeps only in-frame clones here, not all; method: immunoSEQ multiplex PCR. The sample contains fewer than 200,000 clones, approximately 77% of which appear only once. Germline CDR1 is SGHRS and CDR2 is YFSETQ. V dropped 4 bases and J dropped 2; count of bases not matched to a gene: 6. This CDR3 has 15 amino acids. Comments on this clone: Its specificity is not known.

This sequence originates from a man aged 40-55 years in good health and CMV-seropositive. The chain has TRBV5-1 and TRBJ2-7, with 10 positions matching TRBD1. Source material: PBMCs. In DNA form, the CDR3 reads TGCGCCAGCAGCGCGGACAGGGGGGGGACCTACGAGCAGTACTTC. It translates to CASSADRGGTYEQYF. The full variable domain, in which reference TRBV5-1 and TRBJ2-7 provide the parts outside the CDR3, is KAGVTQTPRYLIKTRGQQVTLSCSPISGHRSVSWYQQTPGQGLQFLFEYFSETQRNKGNFPGRFSGRQFSNSRSEMNVSTLELGDSALYLCASSADRGGTYEQYFGPGTRLTVT.